This T cell receptor (beta chain) stems from a study of blood T cells in healthy people across ages. The second PCR ran about 7 to 12 cycles with a sample-barcoded 5' primer and J-beta primers. Through a template-switch adaptor with 12 random nucleotides, each cDNA molecule received a tag. From the 5' RACE reads, TCRdb called clonotypes with MiXCR, one entry per CDR3 protein. In the table there are hundreds of thousands of distinct CDR3 sequences, roughly 20% of which are singletons. This clonotype occurred a few times. After removal of 0 bases from V and 3 bases from J, the junction contained 5 bases not matched to a gene. The germline V gene encodes CDR1 LGHNA and CDR2 YSLEER. The CDR3 contains 16 residues.

V is TRBV4-3 and J is TRBJ2-3, with 8 bases fitting TRBD2. The clonotype originates from a man aged 65-85 years in good health. The specimen was blood. This CDR3 is CASSQEFSGTTDTQYF. Written as DNA, the CDR3 is TGCGCCAGCAGCCAAGAATTTAGCGGGACGACAGATACGCAGTATTTT.